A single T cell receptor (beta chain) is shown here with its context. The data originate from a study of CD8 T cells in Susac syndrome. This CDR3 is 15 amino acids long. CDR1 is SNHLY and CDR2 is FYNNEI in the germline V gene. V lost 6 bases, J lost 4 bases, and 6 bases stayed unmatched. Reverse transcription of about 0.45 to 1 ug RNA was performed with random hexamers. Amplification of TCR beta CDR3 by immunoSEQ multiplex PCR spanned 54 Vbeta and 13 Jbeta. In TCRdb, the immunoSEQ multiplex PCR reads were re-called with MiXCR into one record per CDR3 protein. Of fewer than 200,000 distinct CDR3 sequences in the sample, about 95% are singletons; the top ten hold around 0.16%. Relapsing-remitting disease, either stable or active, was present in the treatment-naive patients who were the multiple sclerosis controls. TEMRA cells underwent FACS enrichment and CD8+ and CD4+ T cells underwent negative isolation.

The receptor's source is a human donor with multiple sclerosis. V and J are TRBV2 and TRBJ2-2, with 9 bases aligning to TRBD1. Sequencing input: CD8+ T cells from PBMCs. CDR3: CASRATGGGTGELFF. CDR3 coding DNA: TGTGCCAGCAGGGCGACAGGGGGAGGCACCGGGGAGCTGTTTTTT.